The clone carrying this TCR beta chain was found many times. These data belong to a study of glioma-infiltrating T cells. TCR alpha and beta CDR3 regions were amplified from RNA using iRepertoire nested multiplex PCR. One entry per CDR3 protein results from TCRdb running MiXCR on the multiplex PCR reads. Altogether 9,500 to 15,000 distinct CDR3 sequences are present, 26% being singletons, with the ten largest covering about two fifths. Germline V gene sequence: CDR1 MDHEN, CDR2 SYDVKM. J was trimmed by 8 bases and V by 1 base; bases with no gene match: 9. This CDR3 is 17 amino acids long. Sequencing was carried out using glioma tissue, nonneoplastic brain tissue, or PBMCs (not recorded which). The TCR originated in a human donor with low-grade glioma or glioblastoma, undergoing nonglioma brain surgery, or in good health (not recorded which). V is TRBV28 and J is TRBJ1-6; TRBD1 matches 9 bases. In DNA, the CDR3 is TGTGCCAGCAGTTTATTACCGGGACAGGGTGCCCATTCACCCCTCCACTTT. Its translation: CASSLLPGQGAHSPLHF.